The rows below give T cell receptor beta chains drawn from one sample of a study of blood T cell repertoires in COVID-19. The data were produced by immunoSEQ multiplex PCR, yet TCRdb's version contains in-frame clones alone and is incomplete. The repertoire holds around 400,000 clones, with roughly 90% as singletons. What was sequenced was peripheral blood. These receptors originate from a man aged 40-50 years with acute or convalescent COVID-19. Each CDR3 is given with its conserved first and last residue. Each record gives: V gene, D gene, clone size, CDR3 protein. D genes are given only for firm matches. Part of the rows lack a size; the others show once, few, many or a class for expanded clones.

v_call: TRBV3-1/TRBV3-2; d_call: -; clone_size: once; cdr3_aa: CASSQGLNQPQHF
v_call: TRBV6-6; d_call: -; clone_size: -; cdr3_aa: CASRSRGGRSYGYTF
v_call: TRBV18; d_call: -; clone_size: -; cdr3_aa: CASSPGGGDLGGYTF
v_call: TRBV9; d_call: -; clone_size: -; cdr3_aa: CASSPRGGAGMNTEAFF
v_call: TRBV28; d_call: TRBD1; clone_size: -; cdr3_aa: CASSLISGTGVSPQHF
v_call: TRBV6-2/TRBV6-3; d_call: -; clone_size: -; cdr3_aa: CASSYSTQGTSYGYTF
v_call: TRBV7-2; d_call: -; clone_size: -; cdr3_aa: CASSSTGSLDTQYF
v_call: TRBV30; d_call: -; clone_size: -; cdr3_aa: CAWSVLEGSGYTF
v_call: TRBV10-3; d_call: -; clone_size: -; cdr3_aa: CAISDLHEASNQPQHF
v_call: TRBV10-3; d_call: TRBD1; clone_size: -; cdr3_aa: CAISASTGGGYTF
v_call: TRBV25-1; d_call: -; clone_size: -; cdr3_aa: CASSEDRFTEAFF
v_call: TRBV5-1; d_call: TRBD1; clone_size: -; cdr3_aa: CASSSPGTGLNTEAFF
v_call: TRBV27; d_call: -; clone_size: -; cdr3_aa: CASSLYKGVGGYTF
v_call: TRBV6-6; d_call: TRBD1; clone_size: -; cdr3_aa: CASTGQGDVNSPLHF
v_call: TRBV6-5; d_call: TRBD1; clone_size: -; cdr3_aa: CASSPDRDMNSPLHF
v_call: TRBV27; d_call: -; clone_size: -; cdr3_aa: CASSLGGMTEAFF
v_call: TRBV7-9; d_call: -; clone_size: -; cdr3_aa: CASSLGRRGQETQYF
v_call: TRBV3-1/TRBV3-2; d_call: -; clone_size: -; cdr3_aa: CASSLGLASRTDTQYF
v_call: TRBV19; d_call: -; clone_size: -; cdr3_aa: CASSISQGGLAGELFF
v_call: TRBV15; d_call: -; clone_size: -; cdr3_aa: CATSRDLEGSPLHF
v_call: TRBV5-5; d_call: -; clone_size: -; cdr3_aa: CASRSSTGSNEQYF
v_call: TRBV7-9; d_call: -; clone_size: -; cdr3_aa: CASSSTSTGINGYTF
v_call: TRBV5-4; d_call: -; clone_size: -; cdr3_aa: CASSGGTREQYF
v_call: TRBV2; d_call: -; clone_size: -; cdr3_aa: CASNRDQPQHF
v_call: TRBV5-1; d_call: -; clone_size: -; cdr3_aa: CASSLGSGTRTDTQYF
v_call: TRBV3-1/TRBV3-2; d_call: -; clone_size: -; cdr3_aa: CASSHQRNGQWIGTQYF
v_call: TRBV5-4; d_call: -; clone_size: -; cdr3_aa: CASSSSQGYYEQYF
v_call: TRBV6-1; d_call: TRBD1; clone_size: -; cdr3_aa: CASSELGRGRETQYF
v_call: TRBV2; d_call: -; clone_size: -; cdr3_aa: CASSLRGMISKTNEKLFF
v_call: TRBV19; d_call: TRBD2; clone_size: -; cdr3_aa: CASRRTSGRGGYEQYF
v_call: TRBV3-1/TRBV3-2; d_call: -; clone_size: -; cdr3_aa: CASSLQAGDNSPLHF
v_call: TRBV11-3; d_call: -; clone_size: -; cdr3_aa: CASSPTLSYNEQFF
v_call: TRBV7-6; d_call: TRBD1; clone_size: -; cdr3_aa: CASSPQGTGYNEQFF
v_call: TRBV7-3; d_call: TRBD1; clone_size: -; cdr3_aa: CASSPPGQGIYGYTF
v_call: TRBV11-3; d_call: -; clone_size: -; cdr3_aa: CASSVLTDNNEQFF
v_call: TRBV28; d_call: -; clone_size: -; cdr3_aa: CASSAQGSYGYTF
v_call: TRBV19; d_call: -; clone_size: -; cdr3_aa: CASSAGAGTEAFF
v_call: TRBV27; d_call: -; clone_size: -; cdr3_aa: CASSFSGQGISTNEKLFF
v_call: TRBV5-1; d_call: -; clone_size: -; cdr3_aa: CASSLDGTASDEQFF
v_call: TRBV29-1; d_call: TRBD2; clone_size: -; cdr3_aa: CSVEGTGAGGSTDTQYF
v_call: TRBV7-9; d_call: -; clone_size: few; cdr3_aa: CASSKPGGMIAEAFF
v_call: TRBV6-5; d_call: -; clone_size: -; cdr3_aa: CATGVIDSYEQYF
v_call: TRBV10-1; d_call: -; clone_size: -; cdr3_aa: CASSESPNEQFF
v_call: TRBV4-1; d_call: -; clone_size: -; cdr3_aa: CASSRSGTTNYGYTF
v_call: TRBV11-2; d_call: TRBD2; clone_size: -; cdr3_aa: CASSSLAGKETQYF
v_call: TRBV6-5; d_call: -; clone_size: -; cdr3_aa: CASRRQVNEQFF
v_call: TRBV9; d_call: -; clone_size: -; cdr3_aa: CASSVNPDSLFGEKLFF
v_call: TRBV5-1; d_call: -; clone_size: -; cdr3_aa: CASSLERGRTQYF
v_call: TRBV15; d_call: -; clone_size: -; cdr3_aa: CATSRGQSGDTQYF
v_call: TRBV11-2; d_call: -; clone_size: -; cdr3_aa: CASSPTDKETQYF
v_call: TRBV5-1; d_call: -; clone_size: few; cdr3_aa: CASSLARRGDEAFF